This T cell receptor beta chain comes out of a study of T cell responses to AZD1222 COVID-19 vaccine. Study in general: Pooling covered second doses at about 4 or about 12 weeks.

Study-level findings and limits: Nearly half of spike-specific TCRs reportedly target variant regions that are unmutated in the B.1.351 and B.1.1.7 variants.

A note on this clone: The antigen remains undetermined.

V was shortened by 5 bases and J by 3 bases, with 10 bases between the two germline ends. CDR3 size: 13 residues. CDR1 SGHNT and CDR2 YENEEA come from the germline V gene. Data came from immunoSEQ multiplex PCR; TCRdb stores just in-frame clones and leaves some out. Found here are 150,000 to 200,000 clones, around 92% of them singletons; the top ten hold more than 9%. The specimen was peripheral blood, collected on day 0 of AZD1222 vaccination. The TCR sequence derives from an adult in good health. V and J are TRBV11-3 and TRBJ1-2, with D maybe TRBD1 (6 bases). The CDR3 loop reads CASSPDRHYGYTF. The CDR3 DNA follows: TGTGCCAGCAGCCCTGACAGGCACTATGGCTACACCTTC.